Each of the 13 T cell receptor beta chains below was sequenced from the same sample in a study of blood T cell repertoires in COVID-19. Clones were sequenced by immunoSEQ multiplex PCR, and TCRdb holds only the in-frame ones, with some missing. This table has some 100,000 clones, 70% to 80% appearing once. Input material: peripheral blood. These TCRs come from a woman aged 70-85 years with acute or convalescent COVID-19.

The J gene is TRBJ1-3, the V gene TRBV28; TRBD1 might be the D (5 bases). V was trimmed by 2 bases and J by 2 bases, leaving 10 bases between them. The germline V gene encodes CDR1 MDHEN and CDR2 SYDVKM. This CDR3 region has 15 residues. CDR3 DNA sequence: TGTGCCAGCAGTTTAGGCAGGGCTGCTGGAAACACCATATATTTT. It encodes CASSLGRAAGNTIYF.

This clone showed up many times. The chain employs TRBV10-1 and TRBJ1-1, with unresolved D. CDR1 and CDR2 (germline): WNHNN, SYGVQD (reference sequence). This CDR3 comprises 12 residues. Trimming cost V 5 bases and J 3 bases, with 7 bases left between them. CDR3 amino acids: CASSKGDTEAFF. The CDR3, as DNA: TGCGCCAGCAGTAAGGGAGACACTGAAGCTTTCTTT.

The chain joins TRBV3-1 (or the pseudogene TRBV3-2) to TRBJ1-2; possibly TRBD1 for D (5 bases). The V and J ends lost 6 bases and 3 bases respectively, with 11 bases between them. The CDR3 covers 13 residues. CDR1 is LGHDT, CDR2 YNNKEL, per germline (reference sequence). CDR3 nucleotides: TGTGCCAGCAGTCGCAGGGAAGACTATGGCTACACCTTC. The encoded protein is CASSRREDYGYTF.

This clone showed up just a few times. This chain connects TRBV18 to TRBJ2-5, with D maybe TRBD2 (6 bases). The germline gives CDR1 KGHSH, CDR2 LQKENI. This CDR3 region has 15 residues. The V gene lost 3 bases and the J gene lost 5 bases, with 16 bases spanning the gap. CDR3 DNA sequence: TGTGCCAGCTCACCGGTGAGGTGGGGAGGTGAGACCCAGTACTTC. This encodes CASSPVRWGGETQYF.

The chain combines TRBV20-1 with TRBJ1-1; tentative D call: TRBD1 (6 bases). Trimming took 7 bases from V and 1 from J, leaving 7 bases between them. This CDR3 contains 11 residues. CDR1 and CDR2 from the germline V gene are DFQATT and SNEGSKA (reference sequence). DNA for the CDR3: TGCAGTGGAGGGGGGAACACTGAAGCTTTCTTT. Translation gives CSGGGNTEAFF.

The CDR3 DNA is TGTGCCAGCAGCGTAGGGGCAGGGGGGAACTATGGCTACACCTTC. Translating gives CASSVGAGGNYGYTF. This rearrangement joins TRBV9 to TRBJ1-2; 7 bases are a match to TRBD1. The V gene's germline CDR1 is SGDLS and CDR2 YYNGEE. V was pared by 0 bases and J by 2 bases, with 4 bases of the junction left unmatched. CDR3 length equals 15 residues.

The rearrangement links TRBV6-2 or TRBV6-3 to TRBJ2-7; tentative D call: TRBD1 (5 bases). With 0 bases removed from V and 7 bases from J, the gap between germline ends came to 22 bases. The CDR3 length is 17 residues. Germline values: CDR1 MNHEY, CDR2 SVGEGT. The DNA for the CDR3 is TGTGCCAGCAGTTACTCCTTGACGGCGACAGACCGCGAGGAGCAGTACTTC. As protein: CASSYSLTATDREEQYF.

The chain joins TRBV11-2 to TRBJ2-2; D perhaps matches TRBD1 (5 bases). Trimming took off 3 bases at V and 0 bases at J, with 14 bases between the two ends. Germline values: CDR1 SGHAT, CDR2 FQNNGV. This CDR3 is 17 amino acids long. Here the CDR3 DNA reads TGTGCCAGCAGCTTGGCGAGACAGAGCGCGAACACCGGGGAGCTGTTTTTT. Amino acid sequence: CASSLARQSANTGELFF.

This clone was seen only once. This sequence joins TRBV11-2 and TRBJ2-3, with TRBD2 as a possible D gene (5 bases). CDR1 SGHAT and CDR2 FQNNGV come from the germline V gene. This CDR3 contains 16 residues. V lost 1 base to trimming and J lost 1 base, with 12 bases between them. The chain's CDR3 is CASSLAAGVGTDTQYF. CDR3 nucleotides: TGTGCCAGCAGCTTAGCAGCCGGGGTCGGCACAGATACGCAGTATTTT.

The chain is built from TRBV5-5 and TRBJ2-7, with D tentatively TRBD1 (6 bases). Germline V lookup: CDR1 SGHKS, CDR2 YYEKEE (reference sequence). Trimming took off 4 bases at V and 3 bases at J, with 8 bases between the two ends. The CDR3 extends over 12 amino acids. As DNA, the CDR3 is TGTGCCAGCAGCCTGACAGGCTACGAGCAGTACTTC. It encodes CASSLTGYEQYF.

The chain is built from TRBV3-1 (or the pseudogene TRBV3-2) and TRBJ1-2, with 10 positions matching TRBD1. The germline gives CDR1 LGHDT, CDR2 YNNKEL (reference sequence). J lost 6 bases, V lost 3 bases, and 7 bases had no gene match. The CDR3 loop spans 15 amino acids. CDR3 nucleotides: TGTGCCAGCAGCCACGGGACAGGGGTCACGAATGGCTACACCTTC. Its protein product is CASSHGTGVTNGYTF.

The chain is built from TRBV19 and TRBJ1-5; maybe TRBD1 (5 bases). CDR1 and CDR2 (germline): LNHDA, SQIVND (reference sequence). The V and J ends lost 4 bases and 6 bases respectively, with 10 bases between them. The CDR3 has 13 amino acids. The CDR3 here is CASSTGYPQPQHF. CDR3 nucleotide sequence: TGTGCCAGTAGTACAGGGTACCCTCAGCCCCAGCATTTT.

The rearrangement joins TRBV3-1 (or the pseudogene TRBV3-2) to TRBJ1-3, with 7 bases identical to TRBD1. CDR3 size: 14 residues. The V segment lost 4 bases and the J segment 5 bases; nucleotides outside the gene matches: 5. CDR1 and CDR2 from the germline V gene are LGHDT and YNNKEL (reference sequence). CDR3 in DNA: TGTGCCAGCAGCCCAGGGGGTGAAAGAAACACCATATATTTT. Protein: CASSPGGERNTIYF.